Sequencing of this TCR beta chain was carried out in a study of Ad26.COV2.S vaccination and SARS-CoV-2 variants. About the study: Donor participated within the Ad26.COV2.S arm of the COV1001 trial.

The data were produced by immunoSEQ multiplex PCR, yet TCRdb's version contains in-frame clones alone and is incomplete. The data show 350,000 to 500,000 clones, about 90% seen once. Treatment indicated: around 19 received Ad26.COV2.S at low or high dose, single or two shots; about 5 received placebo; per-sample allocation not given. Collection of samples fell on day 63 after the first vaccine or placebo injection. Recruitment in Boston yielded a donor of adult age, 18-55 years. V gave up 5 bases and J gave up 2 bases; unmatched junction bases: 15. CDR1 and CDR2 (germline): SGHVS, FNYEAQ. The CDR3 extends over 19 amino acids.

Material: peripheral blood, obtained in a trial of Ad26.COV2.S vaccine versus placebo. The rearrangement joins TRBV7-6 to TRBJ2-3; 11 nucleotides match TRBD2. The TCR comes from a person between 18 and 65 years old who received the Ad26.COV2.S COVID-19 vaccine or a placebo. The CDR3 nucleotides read TGTGCCAGCAGCCAAGCCCCCCGACTTAGCGGGAGGGCCACAGATACGCAGTATTTT. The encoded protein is CASSQAPRLSGRATDTQYF.